This entry describes one T cell receptor beta chain. These data come from a study of blood T cell repertoires in COVID-19. Turning to the study itself: Acute and convalescent COVID-19 specimens originated in the United States, Italy and Spain. From T cells, B-cell-depleted T cells, or PBMCs came the material, which was cDNA or gDNA.

Per the authors' pipeline: Amplifying reference gene primers gave estimates of nucleated cell counts. Assay: immunoSEQ multiplex PCR; the TCRdb copy retains only in-frame clones and omits some. Clonal size and the V and J genes are those of that table, whereas D and trimming came from the DNA. The top ten hold about 3% of the sample, which has 110,000 or so clones, 70% to 90% seen once. The CDR3 has 13 residues. V was trimmed by 2 bases and J by 2 bases, leaving 6 bases between them. The receptor comes from a man in his forties with acute or convalescent COVID-19. Specimen: peripheral blood. The chain employs TRBV12-3 or TRBV12-4 and TRBJ2-5, with D unresolved. CDR3 sequence (DNA): TGTGCCAGCAGTTTACAGAGGCAAGAGACCCAGTACTTC. As protein: CASSLQRQETQYF.